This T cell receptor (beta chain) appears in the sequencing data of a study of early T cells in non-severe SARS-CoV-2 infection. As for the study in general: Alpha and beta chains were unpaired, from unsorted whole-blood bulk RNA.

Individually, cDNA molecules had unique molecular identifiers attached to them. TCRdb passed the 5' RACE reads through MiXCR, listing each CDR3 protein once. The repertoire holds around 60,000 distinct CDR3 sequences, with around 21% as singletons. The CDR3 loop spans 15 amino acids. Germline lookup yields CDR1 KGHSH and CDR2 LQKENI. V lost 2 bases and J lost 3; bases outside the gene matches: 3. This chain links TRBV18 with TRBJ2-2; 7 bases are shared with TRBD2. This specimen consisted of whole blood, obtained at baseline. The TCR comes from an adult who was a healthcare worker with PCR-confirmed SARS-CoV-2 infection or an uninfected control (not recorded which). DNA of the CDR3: TGTGCCAGCTCACCAGCAGCGGGGTACACCGGGGAGCTGTTTTTT. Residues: CASSPAAGYTGELFF.